The source of this T cell receptor (beta chain) is a study of CD8 T cells in Susac syndrome. The V end lost 6 bases, the J end lost 2 bases, and 11 bases lay between the germline ends. The CDR3 has 13 residues. Germline values: CDR1 DFQATT, CDR2 SNEGSKA (reference sequence). After extraction with the RNeasy kit, roughly 0.45 to 1 ug of the RNA was reverse transcribed using random hexamers. Across 54 Vbeta and 13 Jbeta, immunoSEQ multiplex PCR amplified TCR beta CDR3. TCRdb re-analysed the immunoSEQ multiplex PCR reads in MiXCR, keeping a single row per CDR3 protein. The sample has about 180,000 distinct CDR3 sequences; approximately 95% are singletons.

Sequencing was done on a sample of CD4+ T cells from PBMCs. This clonotype was obtained from a human donor with multiple sclerosis. This sequence joins TRBV20-1 and TRBJ1-5; D is undetermined. This CDR3 is CSATSHGNQPQHF. DNA for the CDR3: TGCAGTGCGACTAGTCACGGCAATCAGCCCCAGCATTTT.